This T cell receptor (beta chain) was documented in a study of early T cells in non-severe SARS-CoV-2 infection. Across the whole study: The authors sequenced bulk RNA from unsorted whole blood, leaving chains unpaired.

Individual cDNA molecules each received unique molecular identifiers attached to them. TCRdb reanalysed the 5' RACE reads using MiXCR and keeps one entry per CDR3 protein. This table holds fewer than 80,000 distinct CDR3 sequences, roughly 4.8% found once. In regard to this clonotype: Its cognate antigen is unknown.

General study findings and limits: Reliance on VDJdb matching favored anti-spike CD8 responses; private and CD4 specificities were missed.

V shed 5 bases and J 0 bases; nucleotides not matched to a gene: 10. The CDR3 runs 18 residues. Germline CDR1 is SGHTA and CDR2 is FQGTGA. The input for sequencing was whole blood, taken at baseline. The chain has TRBV7-3 and TRBJ2-6; 7 bases line up with TRBD1. The sequence came from an adult who was a healthcare worker with PCR-confirmed SARS-CoV-2 infection or an uninfected control (not recorded which). The donor label of this sample is uncertain. The DNA for the CDR3 is TGTGCCAGCAGCCAACGGGACAGTTTGTACTCTGGGGCCAACGTCCTGACTTTC. Translated: CASSQRDSLYSGANVLTF.